Included here is one TCR beta chain sequence, with context. The V and J ends lost 6 bases and 0 bases respectively, with 11 bases between them. CDR3 length: 14 amino acids. CDR1 and CDR2 (germline): MNHEY, SVGAGI. This entry belongs to a study of shared clonotypes between healthy human individuals. Methods used by the authors: Filtering differed, since immunoSEQ gave only junction sequences and no quality scores. Generated by immunoSEQ multiplex PCR, the TCRdb table keeps only in-frame clones and is missing some. V, J and clone size reflect that table, while D and trimming were determined from the DNA. In the table there are a few million clones, about 92% of which are singletons.

What was sequenced was naive CD4+ T cells sorted from blood. Described subset: CD45RA+ positively selected. The sequence was obtained from a man in his late teens or twenties in good health. V and J are TRBV6-5 and TRBJ1-2; tentative D call: TRBD1 (6 bases). The DNA for the CDR3 is TGTGCCAGCAGGGCCGACAGGACTAACTATGGCTACACCTTC. It codes for CASRADRTNYGYTF.